Below are 10 T cell receptor beta chains sequenced from a single sample in a study of T cells in Graves' hyperthyroidism and ophthalmopathy (dated by TCRdb to between 2018 and 2020). Receptors were amplified or captured by multiplex PCR. Sequenced on an Illumina HiSeq 2000. The TCR beta CDR3 regions were amplified from the RNA transcripts. For the first round of RT-PCR on the TCR CDR3, the HTBI primer set was used together with the Qiagen OneStep RT-PCR kit. TCRdb reanalyzed the raw reads on its own, using fastp at Q25 for trimming and MiXCR for clone calling, and kept in-frame beta chains. One record per CDR3 amino acid sequence lists the most common genes and DNA. In all, the sample holds around 620,000 distinct CDR3 sequences, and 15% to 20% of those were seen once. The ten largest account for less than 4.5% of the sample. The specimen was blood. Receptors were obtained from a woman in her twenties or thirties with Graves' hyperthyroidism.

This clonotype was observed many times. This chain uses TRBV30 with TRBJ1-1; D gene uncertain. CDR1 is GTSNPN, CDR2 SVGIG, per germline (reference sequence). The CDR3 runs to 13 residues. V gave up 2 bases and J gave up 0 bases, with 7 bases separating them. CDR3 nucleotide sequence: TGTGCCTGGAGTCAAGTTTTGAACACTGAAGCTTTCTTT. Translating gives CAWSQVLNTEAFF. Full variable domain (rest looked up from reference TRBV30 and TRBJ1-1): SQTIHQWPATLVQPVGSPLSLECTVEGTSNPNLYWYRQAAGRGLQLLFYSVGIGQISSEVPQNLSASRPQDRQFILSSKKLLLSDSGFYLCAWSQVLNTEAFFGQGTRLTVV.

This clonotype occurred many times. The chain links TRBV30 to TRBJ2-3; unclear D gene. The V end was cut by 1 base, the J end by 5 bases, with 1 base between. The germline gives CDR1 GTSNPN, CDR2 SVGIG (reference sequence). This CDR3 has 10 amino acids. The DNA for the CDR3 is TGTGCCTGGAGTGGAGATACGCAGTATTTT. It specifies CAWSGDTQYF.

The chain carries TRBV29-1 and TRBJ2-6; D gene unclear. V shed 6 bases and J shed 2 bases, with 11 bases lying between them. This CDR3 region has 14 residues. Germline V gene sequence: CDR1 SQVTM, CDR2 ANQGSEA. The CDR3 DNA sequence: TGCAGCGTCCTCCAGTGGGCTGGGGCCAACGTCCTGACTTTC. Translation gives CSVLQWAGANVLTF.

This clonotype was counted at least ten times. Written as DNA, the CDR3 is TGTGCCAGCAGTTTACGCACAGGACGAGCTTTCTTT. The encoded protein is CASSLRTGRAFF. The chain joins TRBV28 to TRBJ1-1; a possible D gene is TRBD1 (5 bases). The CDR3 runs 12 residues. Germline V gene lookup returns CDR1 MDHEN and CDR2 SYDVKM. V gave up 2 bases and J gave up 10 bases, with 11 bases separating them.

The rearrangement joins TRBV6-4 to TRBJ1-5; D gene ambiguous. V lost 3 bases to trimming and J lost 0 bases, with 6 bases between them. CDR1 MRHNA and CDR2 SNTAGT come from the germline V gene. This CDR3 is built from 14 residues. CDR3 sequence reads: CASSDGLSNQPQHF. CDR3 DNA sequence: TGTGCCAGCAGTGATGGCCTTAGCAATCAGCCCCAGCATTTT.

The chain carries TRBV5-1 and TRBJ2-1; 10 nucleotides line up with TRBD2. Germline assignment: CDR1 SGHRS and CDR2 YFSETQ. The CDR3 is made up of 16 amino acids. J lost 0 bases, V lost 5 bases, and 5 bases had no gene match. The chain's CDR3 is CASSQASGSSYNEQFF. As DNA, the CDR3 is TGCGCCAGCAGTCAGGCTAGCGGGAGCTCCTACAATGAGCAGTTCTTC.

This clonotype has ten or more counts. The chain couples TRBV12-3 or TRBV12-4 to TRBJ1-1, with D hard to call. CDR3 length: 13 amino acids. The V and J ends lost 3 bases and 1 base respectively, with 6 bases between them. CDR3 nucleotide sequence: TGTGCCAGCAGTTTTGCCTCGAACACTGAAGCTTTCTTT. This gives the protein CASSFASNTEAFF.

The CDR3 here is CASSLESSTSHEQFF. CDR3 coding DNA: TGTGCCAGCAGCTTAGAGTCTAGTACTAGCCATGAGCAGTTCTTC. The rearrangement uses TRBV7-6 and TRBJ2-1; perhaps TRBD2 as D (6 bases). With 1 base removed from V and 8 bases from J, the gap between germline ends came to 15 bases. The germline V gene encodes CDR1 SGHVS and CDR2 FNYEAQ. CDR3 length equals 15 residues.

This clonotype appeared a few times. This chain links TRBV2 with TRBJ1-5; the match to TRBD1 covers 8 bases. CDR1 and CDR2 (germline): SNHLY, FYNNEI. The V and J ends lost 6 bases and 5 bases, in that order; junction bases with no gene match: 15. The CDR3 length is 17 residues. The CDR3: CASSHPRQGAGDQPQHF. CDR3 DNA sequence: TGTGCCAGCAGCCACCCCAGGCAGGGGGCAGGCGATCAGCCCCAGCATTTT.

This clonotype was detected ten times or more. The V gene is TRBV27, the J gene TRBJ2-7, with D unresolved. The V gene lost 0 bases and the J gene lost 1 base, with 13 bases spanning the gap. The CDR3 covers 16 residues. CDR1 is MNHEY and CDR2 is SMNVEV in the germline V gene (reference sequence). CDR3 nucleotide sequence: TGTGCCAGCAGTTTATCGGGTTCCGCGCAGTCCTACGAGCAGTACTTC. Translation gives CASSLSGSAQSYEQYF.